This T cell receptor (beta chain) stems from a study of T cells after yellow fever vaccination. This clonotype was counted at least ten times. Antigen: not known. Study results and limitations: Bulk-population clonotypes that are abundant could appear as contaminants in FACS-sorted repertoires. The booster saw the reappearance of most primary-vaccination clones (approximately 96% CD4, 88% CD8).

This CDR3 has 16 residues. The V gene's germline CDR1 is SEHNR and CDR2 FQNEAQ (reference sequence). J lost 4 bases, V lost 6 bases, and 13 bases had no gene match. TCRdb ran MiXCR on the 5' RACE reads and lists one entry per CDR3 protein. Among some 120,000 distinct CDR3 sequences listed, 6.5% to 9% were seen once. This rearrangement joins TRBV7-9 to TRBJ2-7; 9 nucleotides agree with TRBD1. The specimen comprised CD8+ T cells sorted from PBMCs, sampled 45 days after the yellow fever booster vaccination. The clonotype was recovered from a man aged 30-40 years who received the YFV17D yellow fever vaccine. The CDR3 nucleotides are TGTGCCAGCAGTTCTACCAGCGGACAGGGGTTTTACGAGCAGTACTTC. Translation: CASSSTSGQGFYEQYF.